This T cell receptor beta chain was recorded in a study of blood T cell repertoires in COVID-19. Study processing details: Estimation of nucleated cell counts was performed using reference gene primer amplification. Data came from immunoSEQ multiplex PCR; TCRdb stores just in-frame clones and leaves some out. V and J calls and clone size are as listed in that table; D and trimming were resolved from the DNA. The table includes about 160,000 clones, roughly 86% detected once. Followed over time, Seattle patients had been enrolled while infection was active. Looked up from germline, CDR1 is SGHRS and CDR2 is YFSETQ. The CDR3 totals 16 residues. The germline V and J ends were trimmed by 0 bases and 2 bases, with 11 bases remaining between them.

This TCR came from a man aged 60 to 75 with COVID-19, enrolled during active disease. The chain uses TRBV5-1 and TRBJ2-2; a possible D gene is TRBD2 (5 bases). Source material: peripheral blood. This CDR3 reads CASSLDRGSNTGELFF. CDR3 coding DNA: TGCGCCAGCAGCTTGGATCGGGGATCAAACACCGGGGAGCTGTTTTTT.